Below are 23 T cell receptor beta chains sequenced from a single sample in a study of blood T cell repertoires in COVID-19. Data came from immunoSEQ multiplex PCR; TCRdb stores just in-frame clones and leaves some out. This repertoire shows about 140,000 clones, roughly 80% found once; its top ten account for around 4%. The sample was peripheral blood. The receptors stem from an elderly woman with acute or convalescent COVID-19.

This clone has more than one count but fewer than ten. J is TRBJ1-2 and V is TRBV7-8; tentatively, D is TRBD1 (5 bases). V was clipped by 5 bases and J by 4 bases, with 20 bases between them. Germline CDR1 is SGHVS and CDR2 is FQNEAQ. The CDR3 length is 16 residues. The CDR3 sequence is CASSTTGGSLSYGYTF. For the CDR3, the DNA is TGTGCCAGCAGCACCACTGGGGGGTCATTAAGCTATGGCTACACCTTC.

The chain couples TRBV28 to TRBJ2-3, with D tentatively TRBD1 (6 bases). The CDR3 extends over 19 amino acids. Germline lookup yields CDR1 MDHEN and CDR2 SYDVKM. Trimming removed 5 bases at V and 0 bases at J, with 24 bases between. CDR3 nucleotide sequence: TGTGCCAGCAGTCCCCTCCCAGGGGCGGGTTCCTCTAGCACAGATACGCAGTATTTT. Protein: CASSPLPGAGSSSTDTQYF.

The V call is TRBV27, the J call TRBJ2-7, with D possibly being TRBD2 (5 bases). The germline V gene has CDR1 MNHEY and CDR2 SMNVEV (reference sequence). V lost 3 bases and J lost 4, with 13 bases in between. This CDR3 region has 14 residues. CDR3 in DNA: TGTGCCAGCAGTTTCATGGTTCGGGGTTACGAGCAGTACTTC. It translates to CASSFMVRGYEQYF.

This clone was recorded once. The J gene is TRBJ2-3, the V gene TRBV19; weak D call: TRBD2 (6 bases). Per the germline V gene, CDR1 is LNHDA and CDR2 is SQIVND (reference sequence). V dropped 1 base and J dropped 1 base, with 9 bases sitting between them. The CDR3 loop spans 15 amino acids. The CDR3 protein is CASSIGGTGTDTQYF. The CDR3 region has the DNA TGTGCCAGTAGTATAGGCGGGACCGGCACAGATACGCAGTATTTT.

This clone appeared once. The rearrangement links TRBV4-1 to TRBJ2-6, with a tentative D call TRBD1 (6 bases). Looked up from germline, CDR1 is MGHRA and CDR2 is YSYEKL. The germline V and J ends were trimmed by 4 bases and 1 base, with 14 bases remaining between them. This CDR3 spans 17 amino acids. As DNA, the CDR3 is TGCGCCAGCAGCCCCACACAGGGAAGATCTGGGGCCAACGTCCTGACTTTC. Protein sequence: CASSPTQGRSGANVLTF.

The table lists this clone with a few counts. The chain recombines TRBV28 with TRBJ2-1; weak D call: TRBD1 (6 bases). CDR3 length: 15 amino acids. The germline V and J ends were trimmed by 3 bases and 6 bases, with 15 bases remaining between them. Germline-derived CDR1 and CDR2 are MDHEN and SYDVKM. The DNA for the CDR3 is TGTGCCAGCAGTTTCACGGCAGGGGAGTTCAATGAGCAGTTCTTC. It translates to CASSFTAGEFNEQFF.

This clone was recorded a few times. Here the CDR3 reads CASSLNPTSGSPRAEQFF. The DNA of the CDR3 is TGTGCCAGCAGCCTAAACCCGACTAGCGGGAGCCCTCGGGCTGAGCAGTTCTTC. The rearrangement links TRBV7-8 to TRBJ2-1; the match to TRBD2 covers 12 bases. The CDR3 spans 18 residues. The germline CDR1 and CDR2 sequences are SGHVS and FQNEAQ. Losses at the gene ends were 5 bases for V and 9 bases for J; bases not matched to a gene: 17.

The rearrangement links TRBV15 to TRBJ1-5, with D maybe TRBD1 (6 bases). The germline V gene has CDR1 LNHNV and CDR2 YYDKDF (reference sequence). V was pared by 0 bases and J by 0 bases, with 12 bases between. The length of the CDR3 is 17 residues. The CDR3 protein is CATSRDRGALSNQPQHF. CDR3 in DNA: TGTGCCACCAGCAGAGACAGGGGCGCCCTTAGCAATCAGCCCCAGCATTTT.

This chain uses TRBV18 with TRBJ2-7; weak D call: TRBD1 (5 bases). Germline V gene data show CDR1 as KGHSH and CDR2 as LQKENI. The germline V and J ends were trimmed by 4 bases and 0 bases, with 10 bases remaining between them. The CDR3 contains 14 residues. CDR3 protein: CASSQTQGSYEQYF. CDR3 coding DNA: TGTGCCAGCTCACAAACGCAGGGCTCCTACGAGCAGTACTTC.

This chain connects TRBV5-8 to TRBJ2-7; D might be TRBD2 (5 bases). V dropped 0 bases and J dropped 5 bases, with 15 bases sitting between them. This CDR3 is built from 15 residues. The germline CDR1 and CDR2 sequences are SGHTS and YDEGEE. The CDR3 sequence: CASSLGIYARDEQYF. CDR3 coding DNA: TGTGCCAGCAGCTTGGGGATCTACGCGCGGGACGAGCAGTACTTC.

This clone was recorded a few times. V gene TRBV2 combines with J gene TRBJ1-2; no clear D gene. Germline CDR1 SNHLY, CDR2 FYNNEI. Trimming shortened V by 8 bases and J by 5 bases, and 12 bases separated the two germline ends. This CDR3 contains 12 residues. The CDR3 protein is CASYRDFYGYTF. The CDR3 DNA reads as TGTGCCAGCTACAGAGATTTTTATGGCTACACCTTC.

V gene TRBV27 combines with J gene TRBJ2-7; D possibly corresponds to TRBD2 (5 bases). The CDR3 has 18 amino acids. V was pared by 2 bases and J by 2 bases, with 22 bases between. Germline CDR1 reads MNHEY; CDR2 reads SMNVEV (reference sequence). The CDR3 region has the DNA TGTGCCAGCAGTTTAGTGACGGGGATTCAACAAATACCCTACGAGCAGTACTTC. It is translated as CASSLVTGIQQIPYEQYF.

Comment on this clone: Other DNA variants within this sample encode the same CDR3. The chain recombines TRBV28 with TRBJ1-5; unclear D gene. The CDR3 contains 14 residues. Germline V lookup: CDR1 MDHEN, CDR2 SYDVKM. The V end lost 9 bases, the J end lost 1 base, and 13 bases lay between the germline ends. The CDR3 spells CASSLLGSNQPQHF. The DNA of the CDR3 is TGTGCCAGTTCTCTGCTCGGGAGCAATCAGCCCCAGCATTTT. Looking up the rest from reference TRBV28 and TRBJ1-5 gives the full variable domain: DVKVTQSSRYLVKRTGEKVFLECVQDMDHENMFWYRQDPGLGLRLIYFSYDVKMKEKGDIPEGYSVSREKKERFSLILESASTNQTSMYLCASSLLGSNQPQHFGDGTRLSIL.

This chain connects TRBV3-1 (or the pseudogene TRBV3-2) to TRBJ1-4; 8 nucleotides match TRBD1. CDR1 and CDR2 from the germline V gene are LGHDT and YNNKEL (reference sequence). The CDR3 sequence is 15 residues long. With V trimmed by 7 bases and J by 4 bases, 8 bases remained unmatched. The CDR3 sequence is CASTSRTGHNEKLFF. The DNA of the CDR3 is TGTGCCAGCACCTCGCGGACAGGGCATAATGAAAAACTGTTTTTT.

This clone was detected a few times. The J gene is TRBJ1-1, the V gene TRBV5-8; maybe TRBD1 (6 bases). In germline, CDR1 is SGHTS, CDR2 YDEGEE. CDR3 size: 15 residues. The ends were cut back, 1 base at V and 3 bases at J, with 13 bases in the middle. CDR3 protein: CASSLYRASYTEAFF. CDR3 in DNA: TGTGCCAGCAGCTTGTACAGGGCCTCGTACACTGAAGCTTTCTTT.

The CDR3 DNA reads as TGTGCCAGCAGTTACTCGATGGCCCAGAAGGATACGCAGTATTTT. It encodes CASSYSMAQKDTQYF. The J gene is TRBJ2-3, the V gene TRBV6-5; no firm D call. This CDR3 spans 15 amino acids. V lost 0 bases to trimming and J lost 6 bases, with 13 bases between them. Germline values: CDR1 MNHEY, CDR2 SVGAGI.

J is TRBJ2-5 and V is TRBV18, with a possible D match to TRBD1 (6 bases). Trimming cost V 5 bases and J 4 bases, with 20 bases left between them. CDR1 KGHSH and CDR2 LQKENI come from the germline V gene. The CDR3 is 16 amino acids. CDR3 amino acids: CASSALGQMGLETQYF. The CDR3 coding sequence is TGTGCCAGCTCAGCCCTCGGACAGATGGGGTTAGAGACCCAGTACTTC.

The chain recombines TRBV5-4 with TRBJ2-1; 10 bases are a match to TRBD1. Germline CDR1 is SGHNT and CDR2 is YYREEE (reference sequence). The CDR3 runs 15 residues. Trimming cost V 5 bases and J 6 bases; bases outside gene matches: 8. The CDR3 nucleotides read TGTGCCAGCAGAGTGACAGGGGGCAGAGTCAATGAGCAGTTCTTC. It encodes CASRVTGGRVNEQFF.

J is TRBJ2-7 and V is TRBV18; D perhaps matches TRBD2 (6 bases). Germline CDR1 and CDR2: KGHSH and LQKENI. Trimming took off 3 bases at V and 3 bases at J, with 9 bases between the two ends. This CDR3 has 13 residues. The CDR3 DNA is TGTGCCAGCTCACCTTTGGGGGGCTACGAGCAGTACTTC. Translation gives CASSPLGGYEQYF.

The J gene is TRBJ2-7, the V gene TRBV27, with 15 bases aligning to TRBD2. After removal of 2 bases from V and 2 bases from J, the junction contained 4 bases not matched to a gene. The germline V gene has CDR1 MNHEY and CDR2 SMNVEV (reference sequence). The CDR3 is 17 amino acids. The CDR3 DNA sequence: TGTGCCAGCAGTTTAGGGACTAGCGGGAGGACCCCCTACGAGCAGTACTTC. Translation: CASSLGTSGRTPYEQYF.

This clone was found once. The rearrangement links TRBV5-1 to TRBJ2-7; 8 nucleotides match TRBD2. V shed 1 base, J shed 0 bases, and the junction held 9 bases outside the gene matches. Germline CDR1 and CDR2: SGHRS and YFSETQ. The CDR3 has 17 amino acids. CDR3: CASSLFGGAPLSYEQYF. CDR3 coding DNA: TGCGCCAGCAGCTTGTTCGGGGGGGCGCCTCTCTCCTACGAGCAGTACTTC.

This clone was observed a few times. This chain joins TRBV4-1 and TRBJ2-7; no firm D call. Trimming shortened V by 0 bases and J by 2 bases, and 17 bases separated the two germline ends. The CDR3 runs to 17 residues. The germline V gene has CDR1 MGHRA and CDR2 YSYEKL. This chain's CDR3 is CASSQEGSGRRTYEQYF. In nucleotides, the CDR3 is TGCGCCAGCAGCCAAGAAGGTAGTGGCAGGCGAACCTACGAGCAGTACTTC.

The V gene is TRBV27, the J gene TRBJ2-2; tentative D call: TRBD1 (6 bases). Trimming removed 6 bases at V and 7 bases at J, with 18 bases between. The CDR3 is made up of 15 amino acids. The germline V gene encodes CDR1 MNHEY and CDR2 SMNVEV (reference sequence). For the CDR3, the DNA is TGTGCCAGCAGCCCCAGCTGGGGGCTCGGCGGGGAGCTGTTTTTT. Protein product: CASSPSWGLGGELFF.